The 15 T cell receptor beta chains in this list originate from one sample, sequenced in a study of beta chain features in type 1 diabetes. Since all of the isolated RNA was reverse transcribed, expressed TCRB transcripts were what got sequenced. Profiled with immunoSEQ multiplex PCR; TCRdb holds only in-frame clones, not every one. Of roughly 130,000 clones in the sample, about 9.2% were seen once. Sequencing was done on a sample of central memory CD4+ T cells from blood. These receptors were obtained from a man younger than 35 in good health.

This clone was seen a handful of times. CDR3 amino acids: CASSLDETGRNEKLFF. For the CDR3, the DNA is TGCGCCAGCAGCTTGGACGAGACAGGAAGAAATGAAAAACTGTTTTTT. This sequence joins TRBV5-1 and TRBJ1-4, with a tentative D call TRBD1 (6 bases). The V gene's germline CDR1 is SGHRS and CDR2 YFSETQ. V lost 0 bases to trimming and J lost 5 bases, with 14 bases between them. This CDR3 spans 16 amino acids.

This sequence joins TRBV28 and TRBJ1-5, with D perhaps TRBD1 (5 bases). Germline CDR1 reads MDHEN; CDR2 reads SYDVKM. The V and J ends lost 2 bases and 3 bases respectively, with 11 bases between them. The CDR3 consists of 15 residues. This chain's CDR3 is CASSLAGQYNQPQHF. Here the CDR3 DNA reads TGTGCCAGCAGTTTAGCAGGGCAATACAATCAGCCCCAGCATTTT.

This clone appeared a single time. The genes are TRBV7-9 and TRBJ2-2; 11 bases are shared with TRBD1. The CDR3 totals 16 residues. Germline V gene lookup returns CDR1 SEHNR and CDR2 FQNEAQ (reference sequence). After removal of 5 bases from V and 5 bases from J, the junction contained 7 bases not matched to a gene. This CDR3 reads CASSPPGTGGTGELFF. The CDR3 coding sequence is TGTGCCAGCAGCCCCCCCGGGACAGGGGGGACCGGGGAGCTGTTTTTT.

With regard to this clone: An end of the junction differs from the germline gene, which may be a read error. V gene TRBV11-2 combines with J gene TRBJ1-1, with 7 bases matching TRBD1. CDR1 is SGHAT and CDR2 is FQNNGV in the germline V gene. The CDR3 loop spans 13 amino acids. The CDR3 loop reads CASSLDRDTEAFF. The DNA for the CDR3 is TGTGCCAGCAGCCTAGACAGGGACACTGAAGCTTTCTTT.

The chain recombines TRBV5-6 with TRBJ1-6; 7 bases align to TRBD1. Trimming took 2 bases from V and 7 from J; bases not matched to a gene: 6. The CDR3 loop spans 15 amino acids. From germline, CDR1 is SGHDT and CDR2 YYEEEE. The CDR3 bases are TGTGCCAGCAGCTTAAGACAGGGCTGGAATTCACCCCTCCACTTT. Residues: CASSLRQGWNSPLHF.

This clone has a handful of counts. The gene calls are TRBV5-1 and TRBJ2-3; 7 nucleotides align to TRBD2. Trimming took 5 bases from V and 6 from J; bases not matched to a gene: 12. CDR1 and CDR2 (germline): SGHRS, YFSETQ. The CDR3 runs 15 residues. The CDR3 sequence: CASRYGTISGDTQYF. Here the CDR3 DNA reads TGCGCCAGCAGGTACGGGACTATCAGTGGGGATACGCAGTATTTT.

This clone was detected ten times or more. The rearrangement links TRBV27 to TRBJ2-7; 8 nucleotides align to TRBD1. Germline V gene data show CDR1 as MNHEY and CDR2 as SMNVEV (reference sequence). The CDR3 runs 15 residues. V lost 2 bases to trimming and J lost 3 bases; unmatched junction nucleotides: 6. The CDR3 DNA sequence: TGTGCCAGCAGTTTAGCCACAGGGGGTGGCTACGAGCAGTACTTC. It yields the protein CASSLATGGGYEQYF.

CDR3 in DNA: TGTGCCAGCAGCCCTTGGGGCGGGGCCGAGCAGTACTTC. Translation: CASSPWGGAEQYF. This rearrangement joins TRBV11-2 to TRBJ2-7; D is perhaps TRBD2 (6 bases). The V and J ends lost 5 bases and 6 bases respectively, with 14 bases between them. Germline V lookup: CDR1 SGHAT, CDR2 FQNNGV. This CDR3 comprises 13 residues.

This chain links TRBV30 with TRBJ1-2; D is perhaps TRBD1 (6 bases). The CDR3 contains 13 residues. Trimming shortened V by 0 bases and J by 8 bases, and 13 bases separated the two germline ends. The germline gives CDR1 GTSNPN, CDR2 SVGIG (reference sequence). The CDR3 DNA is TGTGCCTGGAGTGTGGACAGTTGGGGGGGCTACACCTTC. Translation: CAWSVDSWGGYTF.

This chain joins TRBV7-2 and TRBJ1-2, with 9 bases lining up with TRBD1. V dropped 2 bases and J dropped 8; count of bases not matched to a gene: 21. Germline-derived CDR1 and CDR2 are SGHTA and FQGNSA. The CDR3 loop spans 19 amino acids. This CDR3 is CASSLRLGRGQGQLRGYTF. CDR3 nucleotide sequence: TGTGCCAGCAGCTTACGACTCGGGCGGGGACAGGGACAATTGAGGGGCTACACCTTC.

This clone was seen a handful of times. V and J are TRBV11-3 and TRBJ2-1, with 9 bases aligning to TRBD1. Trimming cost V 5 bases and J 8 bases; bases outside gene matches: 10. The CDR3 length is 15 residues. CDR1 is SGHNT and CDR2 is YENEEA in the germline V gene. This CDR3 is CASSHRGLPGDEQFF. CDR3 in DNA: TGTGCCAGCAGCCACAGGGGGCTGCCGGGGGATGAGCAGTTCTTC.

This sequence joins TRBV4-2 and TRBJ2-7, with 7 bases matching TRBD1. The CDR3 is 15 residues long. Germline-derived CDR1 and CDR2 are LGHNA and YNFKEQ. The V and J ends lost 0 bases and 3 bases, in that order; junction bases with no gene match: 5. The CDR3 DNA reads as TGTGCCAGCAGCCAAGATACAACAGGGGTCTACGAGCAGTACTTC. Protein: CASSQDTTGVYEQYF.

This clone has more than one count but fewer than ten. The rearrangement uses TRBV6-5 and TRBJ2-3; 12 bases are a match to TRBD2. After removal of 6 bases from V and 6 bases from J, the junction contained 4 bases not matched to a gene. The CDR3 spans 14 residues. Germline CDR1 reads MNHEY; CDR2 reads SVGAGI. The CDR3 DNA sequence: TGTGCCAGCAGAAGGACTAGCGGGGACGATACGCAGTATTTT. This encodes CASRRTSGDDTQYF.

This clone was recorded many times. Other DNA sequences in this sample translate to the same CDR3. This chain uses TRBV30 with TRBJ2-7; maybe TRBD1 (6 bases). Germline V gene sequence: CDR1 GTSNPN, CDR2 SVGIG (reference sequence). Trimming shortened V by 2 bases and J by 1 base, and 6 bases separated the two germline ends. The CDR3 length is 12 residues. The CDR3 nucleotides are TGTGCCTGGAGTCAGGGGTCCTACGAGCAGTACTTC. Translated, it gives CAWSQGSYEQYF.

CDR3 protein: CASSPRGDSSYNEQFF. CDR3 nucleotides: TGTGCCAGCAGCCCCCGTGGGGACAGCTCCTACAATGAGCAGTTCTTC. The chain employs TRBV11-2 and TRBJ2-1; TRBD1 matches 7 bases. V shed 5 bases and J 0 bases; nucleotides not matched to a gene: 7. This CDR3 comprises 16 residues. CDR1 is SGHAT and CDR2 is FQNNGV in the germline V gene.